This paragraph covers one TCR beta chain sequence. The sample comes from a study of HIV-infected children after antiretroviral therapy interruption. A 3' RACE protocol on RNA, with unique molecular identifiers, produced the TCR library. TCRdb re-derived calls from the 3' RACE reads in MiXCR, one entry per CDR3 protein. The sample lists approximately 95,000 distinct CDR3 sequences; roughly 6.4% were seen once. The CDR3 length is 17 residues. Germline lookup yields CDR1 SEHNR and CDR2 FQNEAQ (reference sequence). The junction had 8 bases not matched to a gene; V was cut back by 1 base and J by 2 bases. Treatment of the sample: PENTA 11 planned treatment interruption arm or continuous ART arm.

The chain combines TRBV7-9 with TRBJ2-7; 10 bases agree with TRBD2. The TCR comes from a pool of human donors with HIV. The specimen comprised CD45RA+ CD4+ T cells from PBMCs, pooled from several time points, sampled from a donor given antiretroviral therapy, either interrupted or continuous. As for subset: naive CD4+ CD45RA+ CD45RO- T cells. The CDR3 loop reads CASSLVTLAGGPYEQYF. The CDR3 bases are TGTGCCAGCAGCTTAGTAACGTTAGCGGGGGGCCCCTACGAGCAGTACTTC.